This record covers a single T cell receptor (beta chain). Some clones are missing from TCRdb's copy, which holds only in-frame ones; the method was immunoSEQ multiplex PCR. The sample has some 150,000 clones; around 93% are singletons. This specimen belongs to a study of control samples from healthy donors and cancer patients. Sequencing input: blood. The receptor's source is an older woman in good health.

CDR3 protein: CSVGSGASYEQYF. The CDR3 DNA follows: TGCAGCGTTGGCAGCGGGGCTTCCTACGAGCAGTACTTC. This chain links TRBV29-1 with TRBJ2-7; 7 bases line up with TRBD2. CDR1 and CDR2 (germline): SQVTM, ANQGSEA. This CDR3 comprises 13 residues. Unmatched junction bases numbered 4, after V lost 4 bases and J lost 1 base.